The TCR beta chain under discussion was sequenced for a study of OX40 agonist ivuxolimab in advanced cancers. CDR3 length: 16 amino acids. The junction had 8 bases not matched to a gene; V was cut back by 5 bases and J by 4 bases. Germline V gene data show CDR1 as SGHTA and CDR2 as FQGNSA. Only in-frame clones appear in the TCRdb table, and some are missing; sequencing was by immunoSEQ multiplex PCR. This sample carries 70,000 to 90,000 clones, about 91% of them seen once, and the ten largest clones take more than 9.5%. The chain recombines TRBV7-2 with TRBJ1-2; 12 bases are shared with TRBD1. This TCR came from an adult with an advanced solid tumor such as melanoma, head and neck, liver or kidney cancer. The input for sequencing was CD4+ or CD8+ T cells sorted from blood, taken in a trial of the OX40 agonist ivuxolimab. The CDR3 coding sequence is TGTGCCAGCAGCCCAAGGTCGGGACAGGGGGCCTATGGCTACACCTTC. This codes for CASSPRSGQGAYGYTF.